This TCR beta chain comes out of a study of blood T cell repertoires in COVID-19. Study information: COVID-19 samples from acute and convalescent phases originated in the United States, Italy and Spain.

Germline lookup yields CDR1 SGHKS and CDR2 YYEKEE (reference sequence). The V end was cut by 0 bases, the J end by 9 bases, with 13 bases between. The CDR3 is 14 residues long. Only in-frame clones appear in the TCRdb table, and some are missing; sequencing was by immunoSEQ multiplex PCR. The sample holds more than 110,000 clones, under 85% seen once. The TCR was taken from a human donor in a cohort sampled during active COVID-19. This chain uses TRBV5-5 with TRBJ1-5, with D unresolved. Material for sequencing was peripheral blood. The CDR3 DNA sequence: TGTGCCAGCAGCTTGGGACTGAATGTTTGGCCCCAGCATTTT. Translation gives CASSLGLNVWPQHF. Full variable domain (missing parts from reference TRBV5-5 and TRBJ1-5): DAGVTQSPTHLIKTRGQQVTLRCSPISGHKSVSWYQQVLGQGPQFIFQYYEKEERGRGNFPDRFSARQFPNYSSELNVNALLLGDSALYLCASSLGLNVWPQHFGDGTRLSIL.